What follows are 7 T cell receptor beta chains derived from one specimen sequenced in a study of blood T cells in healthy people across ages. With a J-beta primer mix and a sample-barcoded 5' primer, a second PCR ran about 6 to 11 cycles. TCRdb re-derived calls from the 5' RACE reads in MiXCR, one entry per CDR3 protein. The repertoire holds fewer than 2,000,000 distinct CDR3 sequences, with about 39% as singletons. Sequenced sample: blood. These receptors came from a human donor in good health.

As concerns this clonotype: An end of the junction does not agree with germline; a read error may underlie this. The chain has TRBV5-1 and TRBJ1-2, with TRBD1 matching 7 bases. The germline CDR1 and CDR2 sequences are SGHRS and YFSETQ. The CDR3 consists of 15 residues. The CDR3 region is CASGFLQGTYYGYTF. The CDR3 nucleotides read TGCGCCAGCGGCTTCTTACAGGGGACGTACTATGGCTACACCTTC.

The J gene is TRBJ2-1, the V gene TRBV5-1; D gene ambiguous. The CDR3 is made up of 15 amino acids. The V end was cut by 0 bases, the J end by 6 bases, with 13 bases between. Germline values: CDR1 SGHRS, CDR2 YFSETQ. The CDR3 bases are TGCGCCAGCAGCTTGGACGGGCTCGTCGGCAATGAGCAGTTCTTC. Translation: CASSLDGLVGNEQFF. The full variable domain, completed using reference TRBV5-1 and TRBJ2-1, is KAGVTQTPRYLIKTRGQQVTLSCSPISGHRSVSWYQQTPGQGLQFLFEYFSETQRNKGNFPGRFSGRQFSNSRSEMNVSTLELGDSALYLCASSLDGLVGNEQFFGPGTRLTVL.

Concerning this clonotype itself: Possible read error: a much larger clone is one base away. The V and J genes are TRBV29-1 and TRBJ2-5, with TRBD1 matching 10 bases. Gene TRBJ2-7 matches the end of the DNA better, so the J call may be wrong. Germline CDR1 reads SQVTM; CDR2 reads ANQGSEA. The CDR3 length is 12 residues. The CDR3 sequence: CSTWDRGNEQYF. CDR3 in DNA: TGCAGCACCTGGGACAGGGGCAACGAGCAGTACTTC.

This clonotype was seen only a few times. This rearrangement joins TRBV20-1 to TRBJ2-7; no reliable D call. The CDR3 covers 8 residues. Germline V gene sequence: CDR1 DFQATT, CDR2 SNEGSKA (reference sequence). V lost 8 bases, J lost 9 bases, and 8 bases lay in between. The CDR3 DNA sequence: TGCAGTACTCTGGGGCAGTACTTC. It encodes CSTLGQYF.

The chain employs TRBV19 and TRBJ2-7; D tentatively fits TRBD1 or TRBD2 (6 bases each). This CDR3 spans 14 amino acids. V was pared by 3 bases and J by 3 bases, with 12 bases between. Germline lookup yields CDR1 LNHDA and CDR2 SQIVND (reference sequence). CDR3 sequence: CASSILGGDYEQYF. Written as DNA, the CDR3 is TGTGCCAGTAGTATTCTGGGGGGCGACTACGAGCAGTACTTC. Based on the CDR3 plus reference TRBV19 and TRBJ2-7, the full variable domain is DGGITQSPKYLFRKEGQNVTLSCEQNLNHDAMYWYRQDPGQGLRLIYYSQIVNDFQKGDIAEGYSVSREKKESFPLTVTSAQKNPTAFYLCASSILGGDYEQYFGPGTRLTVT.

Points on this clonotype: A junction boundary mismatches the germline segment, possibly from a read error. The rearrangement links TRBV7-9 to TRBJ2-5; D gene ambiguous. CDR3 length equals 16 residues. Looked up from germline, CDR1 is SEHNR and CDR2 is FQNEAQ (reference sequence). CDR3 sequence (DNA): TGTGCCAGTAGCTTAGGGTACCAGCTCGTGGAAGAGACCCAGTACTTC. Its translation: CASSLGYQLVEETQYF.

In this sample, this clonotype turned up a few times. In nucleotides, the CDR3 is TGCGCCAGCAGCTTGGTCTCCGAATCCTACAATGAGCAGTTCTTC. Its protein is CASSLVSESYNEQFF. The chain couples TRBV5-1 to TRBJ2-1; no firm D call. V lost 0 bases and J 1 base, leaving 8 bases between the germline ends. Germline values: CDR1 SGHRS, CDR2 YFSETQ. This CDR3 has 15 residues.